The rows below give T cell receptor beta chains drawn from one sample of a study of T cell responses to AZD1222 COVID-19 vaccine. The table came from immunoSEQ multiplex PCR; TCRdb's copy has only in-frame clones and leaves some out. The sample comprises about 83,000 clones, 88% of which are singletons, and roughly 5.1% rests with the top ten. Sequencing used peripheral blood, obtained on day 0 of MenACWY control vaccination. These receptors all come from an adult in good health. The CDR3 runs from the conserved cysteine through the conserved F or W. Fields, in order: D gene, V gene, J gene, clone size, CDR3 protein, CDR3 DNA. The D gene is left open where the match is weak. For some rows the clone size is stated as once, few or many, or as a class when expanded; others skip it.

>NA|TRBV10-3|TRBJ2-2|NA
CAIEGKRTGELFF
TGTGCCATCGAGGGGAAAAGAACCGGGGAGCTGTTTTTT
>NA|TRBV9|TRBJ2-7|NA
CASTESPGPGYEQYF
TGTGCCAGCACTGAAAGTCCGGGCCCCGGCTACGAGCAGTACTTC
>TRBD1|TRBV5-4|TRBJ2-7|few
CASSSPDRGSYEQYF
TGTGCCAGCAGCTCCCCGGACAGGGGCTCCTACGAGCAGTACTTC
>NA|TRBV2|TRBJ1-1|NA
CASSLQVGNTEAFF
TGTGCCAGCAGTCTACAGGTGGGGAACACTGAAGCTTTCTTT
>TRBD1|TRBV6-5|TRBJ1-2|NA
CASSYHFLRTGVGYTF
TGTGCCAGCAGTTACCACTTCCTCAGGACAGGGGTAGGCTACACCTTC
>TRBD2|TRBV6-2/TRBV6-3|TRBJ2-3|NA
CASSSAGAGFYTQYF
TGTGCCAGCAGTTCAGCGGGAGCCGGGTTCTATACGCAGTATTTT
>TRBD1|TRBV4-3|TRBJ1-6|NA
CASSQAGQGFSPLHF
TGCGCCAGCAGCCAAGCGGGACAGGGTTTCTCACCCCTCCACTTT
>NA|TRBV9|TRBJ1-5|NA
CASSPPSSRNQPQHF
TGTGCCAGCAGCCCCCCCTCCTCCCGGAATCAGCCCCAGCATTTT
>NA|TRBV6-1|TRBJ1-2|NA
CASSEEGEFSYTF
TGTGCCAGCAGTGAAGAGGGGGAATTTAGCTACACCTTC
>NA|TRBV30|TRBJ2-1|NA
CAWSRTSSYNEQFF
TGTGCCTGGAGTCGGACTTCCTCCTACAATGAGCAGTTCTTC
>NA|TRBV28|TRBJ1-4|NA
CASSFRADEKLFF
TGTGCCAGCAGTTTCAGAGCTGACGAAAAACTGTTTTTT
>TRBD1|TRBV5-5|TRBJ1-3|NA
CASSSPGQSLSGNTIYF
TGTGCCAGCAGCTCCCCGGGACAGTCACTCTCTGGAAACACCATATATTTT
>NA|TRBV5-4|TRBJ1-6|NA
CASSMDFYNSPLHF
TGTGCCAGCAGCATGGACTTCTATAATTCACCCCTCCACTTT
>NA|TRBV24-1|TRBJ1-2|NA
CATSDNRDDYGYTF
TGTGCCACCAGTGATAACAGGGATGACTATGGCTACACCTTC
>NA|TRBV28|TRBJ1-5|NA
CASSVPVSNQPQHF
TGTGCCAGCAGCGTCCCGGTTAGCAATCAGCCCCAGCATTTT
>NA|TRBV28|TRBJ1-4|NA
CASSTSLGATNEKLFF
TGTGCCAGCAGTACAAGTTTGGGGGCGACTAATGAAAAACTGTTTTTT
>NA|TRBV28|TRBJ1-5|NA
CASSLGGLGNQPQHF
TGTGCCAGCAGTTTGGGGGGGCTAGGCAATCAGCCCCAGCATTTT
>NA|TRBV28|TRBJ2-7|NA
CASSLQGGGGQYF
TGTGCCAGCAGTTTACAAGGTGGGGGCGGGCAGTACTTC
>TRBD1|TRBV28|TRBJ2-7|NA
CASSLQGKAAYEQYF
TGTGCCAGCAGTCTACAGGGGAAAGCCGCCTACGAGCAGTACTTC
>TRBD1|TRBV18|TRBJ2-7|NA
CASSSSGTGGYEQYF
TGTGCCAGCTCATCTTCCGGGACAGGGGGCTACGAGCAGTACTTC
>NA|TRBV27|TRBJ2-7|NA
CASSLEGYEQYF
TGTGCCAGCAGTTTGGAAGGGTACGAGCAGTACTTC
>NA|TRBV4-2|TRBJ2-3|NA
CASSQVTGVYTDTQYF
TGTGCCAGCAGCCAAGTCACGGGAGTGTACACAGATACGCAGTATTTT
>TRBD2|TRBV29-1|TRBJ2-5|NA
CSVERGLAVVQETQYF
TGCAGCGTTGAAAGAGGGCTAGCGGTAGTCCAAGAGACCCAGTACTTC
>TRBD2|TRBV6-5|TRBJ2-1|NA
CASSRTSGSSNEQFF
TGTGCCAGCAGTCGGACTAGCGGGAGTAGCAATGAGCAGTTCTTC
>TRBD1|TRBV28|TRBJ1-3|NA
CASSLSGVLQGVKGNTIYF
TGTGCCAGCAGTTTATCTGGTGTTTTGCAGGGGGTGAAGGGAAACACCATATATTTT
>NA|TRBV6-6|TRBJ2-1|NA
CASSSQDPEIGDEQFF
TGTGCCAGCAGTTCCCAGGACCCAGAGATCGGGGATGAGCAGTTCTTC
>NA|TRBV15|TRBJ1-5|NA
CATSRGGQPQHF
TGTGCCACCAGCAGAGGGGGTCAGCCCCAGCATTTT
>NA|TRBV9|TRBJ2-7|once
CASSVAIGYEQYF
TGTGCCAGCAGCGTAGCTATAGGGTACGAGCAGTACTTC
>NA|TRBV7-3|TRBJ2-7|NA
CASAPGYLTEQYF
TGTGCCAGCGCCCCAGGATACCTCACCGAGCAGTACTTC
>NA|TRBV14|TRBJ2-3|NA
CASSPDTDTQYF
TGTGCCAGCAGCCCCGACACAGATACGCAGTATTTT
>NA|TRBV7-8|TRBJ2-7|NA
CASSLTQGITGEQYF
TGTGCCAGCAGCTTAACACAGGGAATAACAGGCGAGCAGTACTTC